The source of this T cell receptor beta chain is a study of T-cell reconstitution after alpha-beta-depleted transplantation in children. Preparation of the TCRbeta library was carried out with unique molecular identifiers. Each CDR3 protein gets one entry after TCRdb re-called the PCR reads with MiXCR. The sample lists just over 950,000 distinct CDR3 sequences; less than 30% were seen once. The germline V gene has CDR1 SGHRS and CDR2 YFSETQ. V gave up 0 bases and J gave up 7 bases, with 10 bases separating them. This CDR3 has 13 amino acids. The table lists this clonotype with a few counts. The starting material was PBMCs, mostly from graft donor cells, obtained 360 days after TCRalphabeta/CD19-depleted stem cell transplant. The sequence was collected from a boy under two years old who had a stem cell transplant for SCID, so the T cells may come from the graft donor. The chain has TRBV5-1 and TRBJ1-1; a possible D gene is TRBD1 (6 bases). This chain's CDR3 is CASSLAQGYEAFF. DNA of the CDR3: TGCGCCAGCAGCTTGGCCCAGGGGTATGAAGCTTTCTTT.